The T cell receptor beta chain described here comes from a study of cytomegalovirus exposure and HLA in healthy donors. Points on this clone: Its specificity is unknown.

13 Jbeta primers and 60 Vbeta primers were used for the PCR. This table comes from immunoSEQ multiplex PCR, and its TCRdb copy is limited to in-frame clones, with some not included. The table records approximately 170,000 clones, around 85% of them present only once. Broader study findings: In a later analysis, V- and J-gene trimming of beta chains associated with a DCLRE1C missense variant, replicated independently.

This CDR3 contains 16 residues. V was cut by 2 bases and J by 2 bases, with 16 bases left in between. In germline, CDR1 is WNHNN, CDR2 SYGVQD (reference sequence). This TCR was recovered from a man between 50 and 59 years old in good health and CMV-seropositive. This chain uses TRBV10-1 with TRBJ2-7; a possible D gene is TRBD2 (6 bases). Material for sequencing was PBMCs. The CDR3 DNA sequence: TGCGCCAGCAGTGAGATCGGAGTCGGGGGAGCCTACGAGCAGTACTTC. Translation gives CASSEIGVGGAYEQYF.